This T cell receptor (beta chain) was sequenced during a study of blood T cell repertoires in COVID-19. Turning to the study itself: The analysed material was cDNA or gDNA that came from T cells, B-cell-depleted T cells, or PBMCs.

Authors' analysis steps: It was from reference gene primer amplification that nucleated cell counts were estimated. Here immunoSEQ multiplex PCR was the method, and the copy in TCRdb shows in-frame clones only, minus some. The V and J calls and clone size are taken from that table; D and trimming were inferred from the DNA. In the table there are around 380,000 clones, more than 75% of which are singletons. V dropped 10 bases and J dropped 0; count of bases not matched to a gene: 9. CDR1 MDHEN and CDR2 SYDVKM come from the germline V gene. This CDR3 is built from 15 residues. The receptor was derived from a human donor with acute or convalescent COVID-19. The donor label of this sample is uncertain. The sequenced sample was peripheral blood. The J gene is TRBJ1-5, the V gene TRBV28; TRBD1 aligns across 7 bases. CDR3 loop: CATLRGENSNQPQHF. The DNA of the CDR3 is TGTGCCACCCTCAGGGGGGAGAATAGCAATCAGCCCCAGCATTTT.